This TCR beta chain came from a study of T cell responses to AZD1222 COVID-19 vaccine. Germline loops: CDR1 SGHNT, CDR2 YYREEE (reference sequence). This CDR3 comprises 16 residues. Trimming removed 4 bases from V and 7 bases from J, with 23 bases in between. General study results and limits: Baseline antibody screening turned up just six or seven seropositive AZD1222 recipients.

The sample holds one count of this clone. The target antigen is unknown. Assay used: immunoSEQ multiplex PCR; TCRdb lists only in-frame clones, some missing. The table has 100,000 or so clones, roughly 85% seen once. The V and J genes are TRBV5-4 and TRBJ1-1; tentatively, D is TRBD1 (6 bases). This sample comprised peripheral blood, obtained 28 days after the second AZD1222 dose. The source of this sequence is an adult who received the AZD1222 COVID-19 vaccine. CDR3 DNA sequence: TGTGCCAGCAGCAAGGACAGCCGACTTGAGGACAATGAAGCTTTCTTT. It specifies CASSKDSRLEDNEAFF. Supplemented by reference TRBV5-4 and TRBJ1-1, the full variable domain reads ETGVTQSPTHLIKTRGQQVTLRCSSQSGHNTVSWYQQALGQGPQFIFQYYREEENGRGNFPPRFSGLQFPNYSSELNVNALELDDSALYLCASSKDSRLEDNEAFFGQGTRLTVV.